This T cell receptor beta chain was recorded in a study of glioma-infiltrating T cells. Study-wide points: Gliomas, especially low-grade, showed above-expected tissue-blood divergence; non-neoplastic patients showed below. Tissue and blood shared very few CDR3 sequences.

This clonotype was picked up a small number of times. The antigen is unknown. Using RNA template, CDR3s of TCR alpha and beta were amplified with iRepertoire arm-PCR. One-step reverse transcription and amplification started from approximately 100-400 ng of tissue mRNA or PBMC total RNA. MiXCR, run by TCRdb on the multiplex PCR reads, gives a single entry per CDR3 protein. The sample contains 100,000 to 150,000 distinct CDR3 sequences, less than 30% of which appear only once. Sequenced sample: glioma tissue, nonneoplastic brain tissue, or PBMCs (not recorded which). The TCR comes from a human donor with low-grade glioma or glioblastoma, undergoing nonglioma brain surgery, or in good health (not recorded which).

The CDR3 sequence: CATLAGEPYEQYF. For the CDR3, the DNA is TGTGCCACCCTAGCGGGCGAGCCCTACGAGCAGTACTTC. The genes are TRBV2 and TRBJ2-7, with TRBD2 matching over 8 bases. The J segment lost 2 bases and the V segment lost 10 bases, leaving 7 bases of the junction unmatched. The germline CDR1 and CDR2 sequences are SNHLY and FYNNEI. The CDR3 is made up of 13 amino acids.